This T cell receptor (beta chain) is from a study of regulatory T cells in long-lasting Graves disease. The V gene lost 3 bases and the J gene lost 3 bases, with 8 bases spanning the gap. This CDR3 has 13 amino acids. Study-level findings and limits: Under persistent disease, TRBV28, TRBJ1-2 and TRBJ2-5 were used preferentially.

This clonotype has a count of ten or more. Its cognate antigen is unknown. Arm-PCR of CDR3 regions and iRepertoire HTBI primers were used to build TCR beta libraries. TCRdb independently ran MiXCR on the multiplex PCR reads; one entry per CDR3 protein. The data hold 300,000 to 400,000 distinct CDR3 sequences, with over 15% observed a single time. Time point noted: newly diagnosed GD, antithyroid drugs for less than 3 months. Making the TCR library involved RNA that had been extracted from PBMCs. Graves' disease diagnosis relied on American Thyroid Association guidelines. The EDTA tubes were filled with about 9 milliliters of drawn peripheral blood. The sample was also linked to a second study, of T cells in Graves' hyperthyroidism and ophthalmopathy. That publication notes: Lactation, pregnancy, other autoimmune disease or uncontrolled infection excluded patients.

The chain recombines TRBV12-3 or TRBV12-4 with TRBJ1-1; no definite D call. The sequence was collected from a man in his forties or fifties with Graves disease. Source: peripheral blood mononuclear cells (PBMCs), taken at new diagnosis, from a patient treated with antithyroid drugs. The CDR3 loop is CASSFPVYTEAFF. The CDR3 bases are TGTGCCAGCAGTTTTCCCGTGTACACTGAAGCTTTCTTT.